This T cell receptor (beta chain) came from a study of regulatory T cells. Study-wide points: Patient CD8+ T cells trended toward lower Shannon entropy than controls. Patient repertoires had restricted TRB V-J pairs and skewed V and J usage, most in Tregs.

As to this clone: Its antigen is not known. Distinct nucleotide sequences in the sample also encode this CDR3.

The PCR used 52 TRBV and 13 TRBJ primers. The data were produced by immunoSEQ multiplex PCR, yet TCRdb's version contains in-frame clones alone and is incomplete. The table lists around 5,900 clones, approximately 84% of them singletons. This CDR3 has 14 residues. J lost 6 bases, V lost 6 bases, and 5 bases had no gene match. CDR1 and CDR2 from the germline V gene are LNHDA and SQIVND (reference sequence). Autoimmunity was present in every CD3G-deficient patient, worse in two. Patients aged 2 to 39 years had fewer naive and more memory CD4+ and CD8+ T cells. The sample was CD8+ T cells sorted from blood. This chain links TRBV19 with TRBJ2-1; TRBD2 matches 10 bases. The TCR originated in a child between 5 and 17 years old with CD3G deficiency. The CDR3 sequence is CASSLAGGINEQFF. The CDR3 DNA is TGTGCCAGTAGCTTAGCGGGGGGCATCAATGAGCAGTTCTTC. The entire variable domain, with the rest obtained from reference TRBV19 and TRBJ2-1, is as follows: DGGITQSPKYLFRKEGQNVTLSCEQNLNHDAMYWYRQDPGQGLRLIYYSQIVNDFQKGDIAEGYSVSREKKESFPLTVTSAQKNPTAFYLCASSLAGGINEQFFGPGTRLTVL.